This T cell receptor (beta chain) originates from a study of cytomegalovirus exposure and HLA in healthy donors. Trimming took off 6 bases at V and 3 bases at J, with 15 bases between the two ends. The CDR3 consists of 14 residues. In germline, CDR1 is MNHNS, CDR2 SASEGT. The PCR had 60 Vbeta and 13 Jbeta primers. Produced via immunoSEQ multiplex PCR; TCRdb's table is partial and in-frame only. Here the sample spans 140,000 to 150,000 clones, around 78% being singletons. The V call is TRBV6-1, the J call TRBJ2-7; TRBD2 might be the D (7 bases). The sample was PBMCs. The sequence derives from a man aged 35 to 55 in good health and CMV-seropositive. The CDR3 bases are TGTGCCAGCAGCCTGGGAGGGGGAATCTACGAGCAGTACTTC. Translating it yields CASSLGGGIYEQYF.